One T cell receptor (beta chain) is described in this entry. With V trimmed by 1 base and J by 2 bases, 7 bases remained unmatched. This CDR3 comprises 18 residues. Germline CDR1 reads SGHRS; CDR2 reads YFSETQ. This record comes from a study of blood T cell repertoires in COVID-19. The wider study: The study drew acute and convalescent COVID-19 samples from the United States, Italy and Spain.

Sequencing was performed with immunoSEQ multiplex PCR; in TCRdb, only in-frame clones are kept and a portion is missing. The table lists around 230,000 clones, about 84% of them singletons. The receptor was derived from a woman aged 80 or over with acute or convalescent COVID-19. The specimen was peripheral blood. The J gene is TRBJ2-3, the V gene TRBV5-1; 13 nucleotides match TRBD2. CDR3 sequence reads: CASSLQTSGGASTDTQYF. As DNA, the CDR3 is TGCGCCAGCAGCTTGCAAACTAGCGGGGGGGCTTCCACAGATACGCAGTATTTT.